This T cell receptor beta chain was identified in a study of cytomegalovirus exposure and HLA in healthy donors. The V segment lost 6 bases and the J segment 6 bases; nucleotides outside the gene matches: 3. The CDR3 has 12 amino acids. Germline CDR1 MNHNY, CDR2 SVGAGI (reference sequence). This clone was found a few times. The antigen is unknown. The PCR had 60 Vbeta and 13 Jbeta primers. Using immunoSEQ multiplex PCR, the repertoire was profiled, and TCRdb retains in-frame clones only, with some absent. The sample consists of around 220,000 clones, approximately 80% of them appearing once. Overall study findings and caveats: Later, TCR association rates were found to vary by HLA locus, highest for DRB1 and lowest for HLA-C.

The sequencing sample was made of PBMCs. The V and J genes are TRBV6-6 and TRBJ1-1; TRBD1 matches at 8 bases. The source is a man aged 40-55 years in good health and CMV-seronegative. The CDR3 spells CASRQGGAEAFF. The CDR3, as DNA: TGTGCCAGCAGACAGGGGGGCGCTGAAGCTTTCTTT.